Following are 25 T cell receptor beta chains from one sample sequenced in a study of CD8 T cells in Susac syndrome. A quantity of roughly 0.5 to 1 ug RNA underwent reverse transcription using random hexamers. TCRdb analysed the immunoSEQ multiplex PCR reads with MiXCR anew, one entry per CDR3 protein. This sample has roughly 150,000 distinct CDR3 sequences, with over 85% found just once. Input material: CD4+ T cells from PBMCs. Source of these receptors: a human donor in good health.

This clonotype was seen a single time. The chain uses TRBV7-6 and TRBJ2-3; 7 nucleotides match TRBD1. J gave up 10 bases and V 2 bases, and 6 bases lay outside the gene matches. Germline V gene sequence: CDR1 SGHVS, CDR2 FNYEAQ. CDR3 size: 13 residues. CDR3: CASSLSWDSPQYF. The CDR3 DNA is TGTGCCAGCAGCTTATCCTGGGACAGCCCGCAGTATTTT.

The chain joins TRBV7-2 to TRBJ2-7; D might be TRBD1 (5 bases). This CDR3 has 15 residues. V shed 2 bases and J shed 0 bases, with 11 bases lying between them. CDR1 and CDR2 (germline): SGHTA, FQGNSA. The CDR3 sequence: CASSLSGSSSYEQYF. The DNA for the CDR3 is TGTGCCAGCAGCTTATCAGGGTCGAGCTCCTACGAGCAGTACTTC.

The chain recombines TRBV5-1 with TRBJ2-5; TRBD2 might be the D (5 bases). The CDR3 has 15 residues. Germline V lookup: CDR1 SGHRS, CDR2 YFSETQ. Trimming took 0 bases from V and 5 from J, leaving 14 bases between them. The CDR3 DNA reads TGCGCCAGCAGCTTGGTGACGGGGTCCGGGGAGACCCAGTACTTC. As protein: CASSLVTGSGETQYF.

In this sample, this clonotype turned up once. The chain recombines TRBV7-2 with TRBJ2-1, with D uncertain. Germline values: CDR1 SGHTA, CDR2 FQGNSA. CDR3 length: 12 residues. Trimming stripped 2 bases from V and 9 bases from J, with 8 bases between. CDR3 sequence reads: CASSLRVGEQFF. CDR3 DNA sequence: TGTGCCAGCAGCTTACGCGTGGGTGAGCAGTTCTTC.

The rearrangement links TRBV12-3 or TRBV12-4 to TRBJ2-6, with D hard to call. The CDR3 totals 10 residues. V shed 8 bases and J shed 9 bases, with 5 bases lying between them. Written as DNA, the CDR3 is TGTGCCAGCTTCCGCAACGTCCTGACTTTC. Translating gives CASFRNVLTF.

The rearrangement uses TRBV2 and TRBJ2-5, with D unclear. The CDR3 consists of 13 residues. The V end lost 1 base, the J end lost 7 bases, and 10 bases lay between the germline ends. CDR1 is SNHLY and CDR2 is FYNNEI in the germline V gene. DNA for the CDR3: TGTGCCAGCAGTGAAGTAGGCTCTGGGACCCAGTACTTC. This sequence encodes CASSEVGSGTQYF. Full variable domain (missing parts from reference TRBV2 and TRBJ2-5): EPEVTQTPSHQVTQMGQEVILRCVPISNHLYFYWYRQILGQKVEFLVSFYNNEISEKSEIFDDQFSVERPDGSNFTLKIRSTKLEDSAMYFCASSEVGSGTQYFGPGTRLLVL.

The V gene is TRBV2, the J gene TRBJ2-7, with a possible D match to TRBD1 (6 bases). Trimming left V 8 bases short and J 5 bases short, with 16 bases between. The CDR3 is made up of 13 amino acids. Per the germline V gene, CDR1 is SNHLY and CDR2 is FYNNEI. CDR3 coding DNA: TGTGCCAGCCAGACCAGGGGTTTCAACGAGCAGTACTTC. Translating it yields CASQTRGFNEQYF.

Of note for this clonotype: The junction shows a germline mismatch at one end, possibly a read error. The gene calls are TRBV28 and TRBJ1-1; D unclear. This CDR3 has 11 amino acids. Germline V CDR1 and CDR2: MDHEN, SYDVKM. The CDR3 loop reads CASSFTREVFF. The DNA for the CDR3 is TGTGCCAGCAGTTTTACGAGGGAAGTTTTCTTT.

The CDR3 region is CASSRTGGGKYF. The CDR3 region has the DNA TGTGCCAGCAGCCGGACAGGGGGCGGCAAGTACTTC. The V call is TRBV5-4, the J call TRBJ2-7; TRBD1 aligns across 11 bases. Germline V gives CDR1 SGHNT, CDR2 YYREEE (reference sequence). V trimming: 4 bases; J trimming: 11 bases; junction bases outside the gene matches: 5. The CDR3 sequence is 12 residues long.

The table lists this clonotype with a count of one. The V call is TRBV20-1, the J call TRBJ1-1, with D possibly TRBD1 on 6 matching bases. CDR1 is DFQATT, CDR2 SNEGSKA, per germline (reference sequence). The V end was cut by 3 bases, the J end by 3 bases, with 14 bases between. The CDR3 is 14 amino acids. The CDR3 DNA reads TGCAGTGCTAGCGAAGGGGGGCCGGACACTGAAGCTTTCTTT. Translated, it gives CSASEGGPDTEAFF.

The chain combines TRBV6-1 with TRBJ1-2; D ambiguous. Trimming removed 3 bases at V and 2 bases at J, with 10 bases between. CDR1 MNHNS and CDR2 SASEGT come from the germline V gene. CDR3 length: 14 amino acids. This CDR3 reads CASSDGKDNYGYTF. For the CDR3, the DNA is TGTGCCAGCAGTGATGGGAAGGACAACTATGGCTACACCTTC.

The rearrangement links TRBV7-2 to TRBJ2-5; TRBD2 aligns across 10 bases. The germline V gene encodes CDR1 SGHTA and CDR2 FQGNSA. CDR3 length: 15 amino acids. The junction had 7 bases not matched to a gene; V was cut back by 5 bases and J by 4 bases. For the CDR3, the DNA is TGTGCCAGCAGCCGTACTAGCGGGGTTGGAGAGACCCAGTACTTC. It is translated as CASSRTSGVGETQYF.

This rearrangement joins TRBV5-6 to TRBJ1-1; no definite D call. In germline, CDR1 is SGHDT, CDR2 YYEEEE. The CDR3 has 13 amino acids. Trimming cost V 5 bases and J 1 base, with 9 bases left between them. As DNA, the CDR3 is TGTGCCAGCAGAAGGTTAGGGAACACTGAAGCTTTCTTT. Translated: CASRRLGNTEAFF.

Here the CDR3 DNA reads TGTGCCTGGGGTGGGACACTCTATTCACCCCTCCACTTT. Encoded protein: CAWGGTLYSPLHF. The V gene is TRBV30, the J gene TRBJ1-6, with D maybe TRBD1 (6 bases). The germline V gene encodes CDR1 GTSNPN and CDR2 SVGIG (reference sequence). V shed 5 bases and J shed 8 bases, with 13 bases lying between them. This CDR3 region has 13 residues.

V gene TRBV5-1 combines with J gene TRBJ2-5; 7 bases map to TRBD1. The trim removed 3 bases at V and 1 base at J, leaving 3 bases unmatched. Germline V lookup: CDR1 SGHRS, CDR2 YFSETQ. The CDR3 is 14 residues long. The CDR3 sequence is CASSWDSTQETQYF. CDR3 sequence (DNA): TGCGCCAGCAGCTGGGACAGTACCCAAGAGACCCAGTACTTC.

The gene calls are TRBV29-1 and TRBJ2-1; 12 nucleotides match TRBD2. After removal of 1 base from V and 2 bases from J, the junction contained 12 bases not matched to a gene. Germline loops: CDR1 SQVTM, CDR2 ANQGSEA. This CDR3 comprises 19 residues. The DNA of the CDR3 is TGCAGCGTTGAAGGAGAGCTAGCGGGGGGGCTACCCACCTACAATGAGCAGTTCTTC. Translating gives CSVEGELAGGLPTYNEQFF.

V gene TRBV6-2 or TRBV6-3 combines with J gene TRBJ2-5, with unresolved D. The length of the CDR3 is 13 residues. V lost 6 bases and J 3 bases, leaving 11 bases between the germline ends. Germline CDR1 reads MNHEY; CDR2 reads SVGEGT. DNA for the CDR3: TGTGCCAGCAGACTAACGGGTGAAGAGACCCAGTACTTC. It yields the protein CASRLTGEETQYF.

The rearrangement joins TRBV5-1 to TRBJ1-1; D may be TRBD1 (5 bases). The V end was cut by 2 bases, the J end by 4 bases, with 12 bases between. There are 14 residues in the CDR3. Germline CDR1 and CDR2: SGHRS and YFSETQ. The CDR3: CASSFLPGTTEAFF. For the CDR3, the DNA is TGCGCCAGCAGCTTTCTTCCAGGGACCACTGAAGCTTTCTTT.

The rearrangement links TRBV5-1 to TRBJ2-3, with 7 positions matching TRBD1. The CDR3 covers 14 residues. Germline V lookup: CDR1 SGHRS, CDR2 YFSETQ. V lost 3 bases, J lost 3 bases, and 4 bases stayed unmatched. In DNA form, the CDR3 reads TGCGCCAGCAGCTCCTCGGGACAGACAGATACGCAGTATTTT. This gives the protein CASSSSGQTDTQYF.

This chain links TRBV7-8 with TRBJ2-2; tentative D call: TRBD1 (6 bases). CDR1 and CDR2 (germline): SGHVS, FQNEAQ. V gave up 5 bases and J gave up 5 bases, with 18 bases separating them. The CDR3 has 16 residues. CDR3 coding DNA: TGTGCCAGCAGCATCGGACAGAGAGGGACAACCGGGGAGCTGTTTTTT. This codes for CASSIGQRGTTGELFF. The full variable domain, completed using reference TRBV7-8 and TRBJ2-2, is GAGVSQSPRYKVAKRGQDVALRCDPISGHVSLFWYQQALGQGPEFLTYFQNEAQLDKSGLPSDRFFAERPEGSVSTLKIQRTQQEDSAVYLCASSIGQRGTTGELFFGEGSRLTVL.

This chain joins TRBV13 and TRBJ2-4, with D unclear. Trimming took 8 bases from V and 0 from J, leaving 11 bases between them. Looked up from germline, CDR1 is PRHDT and CDR2 is FYEKMQ (reference sequence). There are 14 residues in the CDR3. The CDR3 sequence is CASFRSIAKNIQYF. The CDR3 nucleotides are TGTGCCAGCTTCAGGAGTATAGCCAAAAACATTCAGTACTTC.

The rearrangement joins TRBV7-3 to TRBJ1-2; 8 nucleotides agree with TRBD1. The germline V gene encodes CDR1 SGHTA and CDR2 FQGTGA. The V gene end was trimmed by 5 bases and the J gene end by 4 bases; junction bases not matched to a gene: 9. CDR3 length: 15 amino acids. The CDR3 loop is CASSPGQGGVYGYTF. DNA for the CDR3: TGTGCCAGCAGCCCAGGACAGGGAGGCGTCTATGGCTACACCTTC.

The chain recombines TRBV2 with TRBJ2-3; D is ambiguous. CDR1 and CDR2 from the germline V gene are SNHLY and FYNNEI. V lost 5 bases and J 3 bases, leaving 9 bases between the germline ends. This CDR3 spans 13 amino acids. In DNA form, the CDR3 reads TGTGCCAGCAGTCCGACTTGGACAGATACGCAGTATTTT. Translation: CASSPTWTDTQYF.

This clonotype was seen just once. V usage is TRBV29-1 and J usage is TRBJ1-3; the D is unclear. The CDR3 is 13 amino acids. Germline loops: CDR1 SQVTM, CDR2 ANQGSEA. V shed 5 bases and J shed 0 bases, with 8 bases lying between them. CDR3 in amino acids: CSVWSSSGNTIYF. CDR3 DNA: TGCAGCGTTTGGTCGAGCTCTGGAAACACCATATATTTT.

CDR3 in amino acids: CASSLWDRLSNTEAFF. The CDR3 DNA reads as TGTGCCAGCAGCTTGTGGGACAGGTTATCGAACACTGAAGCTTTCTTT. The genes are TRBV5-6 and TRBJ1-1, with 8 nucleotides matching TRBD1. CDR3 length: 16 residues. Germline lookup yields CDR1 SGHDT and CDR2 YYEEEE. Losses at the gene ends were 1 base for V and 1 base for J; bases not matched to a gene: 6. Drawing the rest from reference TRBV5-6 and TRBJ1-1, the complete variable domain is DAGVTQSPTHLIKTRGQQVTLRCSPKSGHDTVSWYQQALGQGPQFIFQYYEEEERQRGNFPDRFSGHQFPNYSSELNVNALLLGDSALYLCASSLWDRLSNTEAFFGQGTRLTVV.